This TCR beta chain was captured in a study of post-analysis software for immune sequencing data. Every TCR beta cDNA library bore unique molecular identifiers. Each sample of roughly 0.9 to 11 million input T cells yielded around 500,000 cDNA molecules, so each molecule approximated one T cell. Each CDR3 protein gets one entry after TCRdb re-called the PCR reads with MiXCR. This table has 450,000 to 650,000 distinct CDR3 sequences, about 40% appearing once. Study-level results: A handful of TRBV segments (TRBV5-6, TRBV5-1 and TRBV20-1 among them) occurred more frequently in patients than in controls. Comparison with controls showed significantly lower normalized Chao1 diversity in multiple sclerosis patients.

The CDR3 loop spans 15 amino acids. V dropped 5 bases and J dropped 1; count of bases not matched to a gene: 6. Germline CDR1 and CDR2: DFQATT and SNEGSKA (reference sequence). This clonotype was seen a few times. Its target is not known. The sequencing sample was made of blood. V is TRBV20-1 and J is TRBJ2-7; 12 bases map to TRBD2. The TCR was taken from a girl under 18 with multiple sclerosis. The CDR3 region has the DNA TGCAGTGCTGGCGCTAGCGGGGGGGGATCCTACGAGCAGTACTTC. Protein sequence: CSAGASGGGSYEQYF.